The T cell receptor (beta chain) under discussion was sequenced for a study of blood T cell repertoires in COVID-19. Study overall: Samples taken during acute and convalescent COVID-19 were collected in the United States, Italy and Spain.

V shed 3 bases and J 5 bases; nucleotides not matched to a gene: 5. CDR1 KGHSH and CDR2 LQKENI come from the germline V gene. This CDR3 contains 15 residues. Produced via immunoSEQ multiplex PCR; TCRdb's table is partial and in-frame only. Here the sample spans roughly 300,000 clones, 80% to 90% being singletons. This chain links TRBV18 with TRBJ2-5; 11 positions agree with TRBD2. Sequencing was performed on PBMCs or T cells enriched from blood (not recorded which). The sequence came from a woman aged 40 to 50 with acute COVID-19. In DNA, the CDR3 is TGTGCCAGCTCACCCACGACTAGCGGGGCTGAGACCCAGTACTTC. It specifies CASSPTTSGAETQYF.